A selection of T cell receptor beta chains follows, all from one sample in a study of control samples from healthy donors and cancer patients. Assay used: immunoSEQ multiplex PCR; TCRdb lists only in-frame clones, some missing. The sample has over 200,000 clones, over 70% seen once. The specimen was PBMCs. The source of these receptors is a woman aged 60 to 75 with lung cancer. CDR3s leave out the opening cysteine and the closing phenylalanine or tryptophan. The order of the fields is V gene, CDR3 protein.

V: TRBV11-2
CDR3: ASSFSQETQY

V: TRBV19
CDR3: ASSIGGVTKNIQY

V: TRBV2
CDR3: ASSEVSRGALRPQH

V: TRBV3-1/TRBV3-2
CDR3: ASSQETGSFYGYT

V: TRBV27
CDR3: ASSSQTGMGTQY

V: TRBV9
CDR3: ASSANAGTGYNEQF

V: TRBV3-1/TRBV3-2
CDR3: ASSQGAGFNTEAF

V: TRBV5-5
CDR3: ASSSSGVGTEAF

V: TRBV30
CDR3: AWSEQGIYGYT

V: TRBV24-1
CDR3: ATSDPRGDYGYT

V: TRBV7-9
CDR3: ASSAGLLQETQY

V: TRBV7-3
CDR3: ASSQDSGANVLT

V: TRBV27
CDR3: ASTPAGGEYQETQY

V: TRBV7-8
CDR3: ASSLGTGWLYEQY

V: TRBV7-3
CDR3: ASSLNPRGTLH

V: TRBV2
CDR3: ASSDRGFEQY

V: TRBV4-2
CDR3: ASTPRGSTSDEQF

V: TRBV18
CDR3: ASSPTTSTTDTQY

V: TRBV11-3
CDR3: ASSGTSGGSNTGELF

V: TRBV27
CDR3: ASSYNNALGYGYT

V: TRBV14
CDR3: ASSPYRLAGGPETQY

V: TRBV19
CDR3: ASTGTRRETQY

V: TRBV18
CDR3: ASSPPDRDHEQY

V: TRBV12-3/TRBV12-4
CDR3: ASRPGNQPQH

V: TRBV7-3
CDR3: ASSLMEGYNEQF

V: TRBV6-7
CDR3: ASSSTRRGGKEGEQY

V: TRBV2
CDR3: ASSDRNQPQH

V: TRBV5-1
CDR3: ASSSLSGGADTQY

V: TRBV6-5
CDR3: ASTLNNEQF

V: TRBV10-1
CDR3: ASSRLAGVADTQY

V: TRBV5-1
CDR3: ASRVVGEDTQY

V: TRBV3-1/TRBV3-2
CDR3: ASSYRANTEAF

V: TRBV12-5
CDR3: ASGYRPTARSSYEQY

V: TRBV3-1/TRBV3-2
CDR3: ASSPDSWGSGNTIY

V: TRBV12-3/TRBV12-4
CDR3: ASSLVSEAF

V: TRBV2
CDR3: ASMKDVGQGANT

V: TRBV19
CDR3: ASSLRNTEAF

V: TRBV27
CDR3: ASRFHGAASEAF

V: TRBV18
CDR3: ASSPRGRTHLSSYEQY

V: TRBV28
CDR3: ASSRGTGLPYEQY

V: TRBV7-8
CDR3: ASSLARLAGSSEQF

V: TRBV5-1
CDR3: ASSMSSGSNQETQY

V: TRBV24-1
CDR3: ATSDLTDGYT

V: TRBV19
CDR3: ASTAASASSYNEQF

V: TRBV7-9
CDR3: ASSSGPGGTDTQY

V: TRBV19
CDR3: ASSPGMIGELF

V: TRBV11-2
CDR3: ASSLSDRMNTEAF

V: TRBV19
CDR3: ASSIWGRYQPQH

V: TRBV5-6
CDR3: ASSILAGGYNEQF

V: TRBV2
CDR3: ACPRREGSSTDTQY

V: TRBV18
CDR3: ASSLQGFDEKLF

V: TRBV6-1
CDR3: ASSEGVSNRAGRGQPQH

V: TRBV7-8
CDR3: ASSPRTSGRFHNEQF

V: TRBV7-6
CDR3: ASSLGPVRSGNTIY